A selection of T cell receptor beta chains follows, all from one sample in a study of cytomegalovirus exposure and HLA in healthy donors. Profiling relied on immunoSEQ multiplex PCR, and the TCRdb table lists in-frame clones only, not all of them. The repertoire holds some 130,000 clones, 70% to 80% seen once, with roughly 2% in the top ten. The sequenced material came from PBMCs. The source is an older woman in good health and CMV-seropositive. Each CDR3 is given with its conserved first and last residue. D genes are given only for firm matches. A clone size is listed for some rows: how often the clone was seen (once, few, many), or a class if it is expanded.

>TRBJ2-2|TRBV19|TRBD2|.
TGTGCCAGTAGAGCGGGAGGTGACACCGGGGAGCTGTTTTTT
CASRAGGDTGELFF
>TRBJ2-3|TRBV28|.|.
TGTGCCAGCAGTTTCCGGGAGATGCCAGATACGCAGTATTTT
CASSFREMPDTQYF
>TRBJ2-6|TRBV10-3|.|.
TGTGCCATCAGTCCGAGCTCTGGGGCCAACGTCCTGACTTTC
CAISPSSGANVLTF
>TRBJ2-7|TRBV11-2|.|.
TGTGCCAGCAGCTTAACCACAGATACCTACGAGCAGTACTTC
CASSLTTDTYEQYF
>TRBJ2-1|TRBV25-1|.|once
TGTGCCAGCATGGGACTCGGGGGTAATGAGCAGTTCTTC
CASMGLGGNEQFF
>TRBJ1-5|TRBV6-1|.|once
TGTGCCAGCTCCGCGCCCCGCAGGAATCAGCCCCAGCATTTT
CASSAPRRNQPQHF
>TRBJ1-2|TRBV4-1|TRBD1|few
TGCGCCAGCAGCCGGACAGGGGGCTCGGATGGTTTCGGCTACACCTTC
CASSRTGGSDGFGYTF
>TRBJ1-2|TRBV29-1|.|.
TGCAGCGTTCCATCAGGCCCCAACTATGGCTACACCTTC
CSVPSGPNYGYTF
>TRBJ2-1|TRBV9|.|.
TGTGCCAGCAGCGTAGAGCCGACAATAAATGAGCAGTTCTTC
CASSVEPTINEQFF
>TRBJ1-3|TRBV5-4|.|.
TGTGCCAGCAGCCCAAAGGACGGAGGTTTCGGAAACACCATATATTTT
CASSPKDGGFGNTIYF
>TRBJ2-6|TRBV27|TRBD1|.
TGTGCCAGCAGTTTTCGACAGGGGACCCACCTCTCTGGGGCCAACGTCCTGACTTTC
CASSFRQGTHLSGANVLTF
>TRBJ2-7|TRBV7-2|TRBD2|.
TGTGCCAGCAGTAGATCCGGGACTAGCGGGAGCACGTACGAGCAGTACTTC
CASSRSGTSGSTYEQYF
>TRBJ1-3|TRBV7-2|.|once
TGTGCCAGCAGCCCTAGACAGCCCCTTTCTCTTCAGGGAAACACCATATATTTT
CASSPRQPLSLQGNTIYF
>TRBJ2-7|TRBV18|TRBD1|few
TGTGCCAGCTCACCCCTAGGGGGCACGGACGCCTCCGAGCAGTACTTC
CASSPLGGTDASEQYF
>TRBJ2-1|TRBV7-8|TRBD2|.
TGTGCCAGCAGCCCTTGGGGGGCCACTAGCGGGAGTCCCCGACAGTTCTTC
CASSPWGATSGSPRQFF
>TRBJ2-5|TRBV7-9|.|few
TGTGCCAGCAGCTTAATGACTAGGCAAGAGACCCAGTACTTC
CASSLMTRQETQYF
>TRBJ1-1|TRBV5-1|.|.
TGCGCCAGCAGCTTGGGAAGAGCCATGAACACTGAAGCTTTCTTT
CASSLGRAMNTEAFF
>TRBJ1-1|TRBV28|.|once
TGTGCCAGCGTAGGAGAAGCGAACACTGAAGCTTTCTTT
CASVGEANTEAFF
>TRBJ2-1|TRBV5-5|TRBD2|.
TGTGCCAGCAGCGTCCGGACTAGCGGGAGGCTTCTGGGTGCCTATGAGCAGTTCTTC
CASSVRTSGRLLGAYEQFF
>TRBJ1-1|TRBV7-8|TRBD1|.
TGTGCCAGCAGCCCTACGACAGGGGGCTATACTGAAGCTTTCTTT
CASSPTTGGYTEAFF
>TRBJ1-1|TRBV18|TRBD1|.
TGTGCCAGCTCACCAGCTACAGGGGGCACTGAAGCTTTCTTT
CASSPATGGTEAFF
>TRBJ1-3|TRBV7-9|.|.
TGTGCCAGCAGCTTAGATAGGGGCTCTGGAAACACCATATATTTT
CASSLDRGSGNTIYF
>TRBJ1-1|TRBV5-6|.|.
TGTGCCAGCAGCCCGGACGGGGAGAACACTGAAGCTTTCTTT
CASSPDGENTEAFF
>TRBJ1-1|TRBV14|TRBD1|few
TGTGCCAGCAGCCAGGGGACAGCTGGGAACACTGAAGCTTTCTTT
CASSQGTAGNTEAFF
>TRBJ1-1|TRBV19|.|few
TGTGCCAGTCGACAGCTAATGAACACTGAAGCTTTCTTT
CASRQLMNTEAFF
>TRBJ2-6|TRBV7-3|TRBD1|.
TGTGCCAGCAGTTTGGGGGACAGGGTTCTCTCTGGGGCCAACGTCCTGACTTTC
CASSLGDRVLSGANVLTF
>TRBJ2-5|TRBV9|TRBD2|.
TGTGCCAGCAGCGTAGGAACGGGACTAGTAAAAGAGACCCAGTACTTC
CASSVGTGLVKETQYF
>TRBJ1-1|TRBV10-1|.|few
TGCGCCAGCAGTGAGTCGAGTGGGAACACTGAAGCTTTCTTT
CASSESSGNTEAFF
>TRBJ2-5|TRBV7-2|.|.
TGTGCCAGCAGCTCAGACAGATGGGAAGAGACCCAGTACTTC
CASSSDRWEETQYF
>TRBJ2-6|TRBV27|.|.
TGTGCCAGCCACTCCAGGCGTACTCTACACTCTGGGGCCAACGTCCTGACTTTC
CASHSRRTLHSGANVLTF
>TRBJ2-7|TRBV2|.|.
TGTGCCAGCAGCTACTCGGGAGTGGAGCAGTACTTC
CASSYSGVEQYF
>TRBJ1-4|TRBV2|TRBD1|.
TGTGCCAGCGAAGAGGACAGGGGGCGCGGTGAAAAACTGTTTTTT
CASEEDRGRGEKLFF
>TRBJ1-5|TRBV2|TRBD1|.
TGTGCCAGCAGGGGGGACAGCTGGAATCAGCCCCAGCATTTT
CASRGDSWNQPQHF
>TRBJ1-2|TRBV5-6|TRBD1|.
TGTGCCAGCACCGAAATGGACAGGGAAGTGGGTTATTATGGCTACACCTTC
CASTEMDREVGYYGYTF
>TRBJ1-1|TRBV5-1|.|few
TGCGCCAGCAGTCACGGACTGGGGGGGACTGAAGCTTTCTTT
CASSHGLGGTEAFF
>TRBJ2-1|TRBV5-6|TRBD2|.
TGTGCCAGCAGACATACATGGGGGGGTTCCTACAATGAGCAGTTCTTC
CASRHTWGGSYNEQFF
>TRBJ2-6|TRBV6-5|.|.
TGTGCCAGCAGTTACAGGGGATCTGGGGCCAACGTCCTGACTTTC
CASSYRGSGANVLTF
>TRBJ2-7|TRBV28|TRBD2|.
TGTGCCAGCAGTATAGCGGGGCGCTCCTACGAGCAGTACTTC
CASSIAGRSYEQYF
>TRBJ1-2|TRBV20-1|.|.
TGCAGTGCTCCAGGGAACTATGGCTACACCTTC
CSAPGNYGYTF
>TRBJ1-5|TRBV10-2|.|.
TGCGCCAGCAGTGAGTCTGGCCCCAGGGGCAATCAGCCCCAGCATTTT
CASSESGPRGNQPQHF